These 22 T cell receptor beta chains originate from one sample sequenced in a study of tumor and adjacent non-tumor tissue in lung cancer. No cell sorting was done before RNA was extracted from the tissue. This non-tumor lung sample came from over 3 cm beyond the tumor edge. A modified ARM-PCR protocol with three rounds of nested PCR amplified TCRbeta. TCRdb analysed the multiplex PCR reads with MiXCR anew, one entry per CDR3 protein. This sample yields about 100,000 distinct CDR3 sequences, of which 65% are seen a single time; approximately 18% belongs to the top ten. The sample consisted of distant non-tumor lung tissue. These receptors were taken from a man aged 30 to 45 with non-small cell lung cancer.

This clonotype was observed many times. The J gene is TRBJ2-1, the V gene TRBV20-1, with unresolved D. The germline V gene has CDR1 DFQATT and CDR2 SNEGSKA (reference sequence). Between the trimmed V and J ends, which lost 8 bases and 2 bases, there was a span of 13 bases. This CDR3 comprises 13 residues. In DNA, the CDR3 is TGCAGTTCCGAGCAGGAAACCTACAATGAGCAGTTCTTC. Translating gives CSSEQETYNEQFF.

This clonotype was seen a few times. This clone may be a read error of a much larger clone one base away. The V gene is TRBV6-2 or TRBV6-3, the J gene TRBJ1-5; D call uncertain. Between the trimmed V and J ends, which lost 6 bases and 0 bases, there was a span of 9 bases. Per the germline V gene, CDR1 is MNHEY and CDR2 is SVGEGT. CDR3 length: 14 amino acids. The CDR3: CASSLWVSNQPQHF. CDR3 nucleotides: TGTGCCAGCAGCCTATGGGTTAGCAATCAGCCCCAGCATTTT.

The table lists this clonotype with many counts. The chain uses TRBV28 and TRBJ2-3, with D perhaps TRBD2 (6 bases). This CDR3 comprises 15 residues. Trimming removed 3 bases at V and 3 bases at J, with 13 bases between. The V gene's germline CDR1 is MDHEN and CDR2 SYDVKM. The CDR3 here is CASSFGDGGTDTQYF. CDR3 nucleotides: TGTGCCAGCAGTTTTGGAGACGGGGGAACAGATACGCAGTATTTT. The full variable domain, its missing parts supplied by reference TRBV28 and TRBJ2-3, is DVKVTQSSRYLVKRTGEKVFLECVQDMDHENMFWYRQDPGLGLRLIYFSYDVKMKEKGDIPEGYSVSREKKERFSLILESASTNQTSMYLCASSFGDGGTDTQYFGPGTRLTVL.

A word on this clonotype: Likely a read error: the CDR3 ends without its conserved phenylalanine or tryptophan. The chain carries TRBV6-1 and TRBJ2-3; no clear D gene. This CDR3 has 14 residues. The germline gives CDR1 MNHNS, CDR2 SASEGT. The CDR3 nucleotides read TGTGCCAGCAGCCGACTTACCAGCACTGATACGCAGTATCTT. Translation: CASSRLTSTDTQYL.

Points on this clonotype: One junction end disagrees with the germline gene, perhaps due to a read error. CDR3 in DNA: TGTGCCGGCAGCCCACTTACCAGCACAGATACGCAGTATTTT. Its protein is CAGSPLTSTDTQYF. This sequence joins TRBV6-1 and TRBJ2-3, with D uncertain. The CDR3 extends over 14 amino acids. The germline V gene encodes CDR1 MNHNS and CDR2 SASEGT.

About this clonotype itself: This may stem from a read error, because a much larger clone lies one nucleotide away. This sequence joins TRBV12-3 or TRBV12-4 and TRBJ2-7, with no clear D. The CDR3 contains 13 residues. CDR3 nucleotides: TGTACCAGCAGAAGCAGAACGTCCTACGAGCAGTACTTC. Its translation is CTSRSRTSYEQYF.

The chain employs TRBV2 and TRBJ2-5, with D uncertain. Trimming pared 2 bases from V and 5 bases from J, leaving 3 bases between. The CDR3 runs 11 residues. Germline CDR1 reads SNHLY; CDR2 reads FYNNEI. CDR3 protein: CASSEIETQYF. For the CDR3, the DNA is TGTGCCAGCAGTGAAATCGAGACCCAGTACTTC. Together with reference TRBV2 and TRBJ2-5, the CDR3 gives the full variable domain: EPEVTQTPSHQVTQMGQEVILRCVPISNHLYFYWYRQILGQKVEFLVSFYNNEISEKSEIFDDQFSVERPDGSNFTLKIRSTKLEDSAMYFCASSEIETQYFGPGTRLLVL.

The chain carries TRBV20-1 and TRBJ1-5, with no clear D. The last part of the DNA fits TRBJ2-3 better; the J call may be wrong. The germline V gene encodes CDR1 DFQATT and CDR2 SNEGSKA (reference sequence). The CDR3 contains 14 residues. This CDR3 is CSARDSNGNQSQYF. Written as DNA, the CDR3 is TGCAGTGCTAGAGATTCGAACGGTAATCAGTCCCAGTATTTT.

The count of this clonotype is one. Since a much larger clone is just one base distant, this may be a read error. The rearrangement joins TRBV5-6 to TRBJ1-1; tentative D call: TRBD1 (6 bases). Germline V CDR1 and CDR2: SGHDT, YYEEEE. The CDR3 loop spans 14 amino acids. The CDR3 nucleotides read TGTGCCAGCAGCTTTGGCAGGGGAGTAATTGAAGTTTTCTTT. Its translation is CASSFGRGVIEVFF.

On this clonotype itself: This may be a read error: a much more frequent sequence differs by one nucleotide. The J gene is TRBJ2-7, the V gene TRBV6-6, with D perhaps TRBD2 (5 bases). There are 14 residues in the CDR3. The germline gives CDR1 MNHNY, CDR2 SVGAGI (reference sequence). With 6 bases removed from V and 9 bases from J, the gap between germline ends came to 21 bases. In DNA, the CDR3 is TGTGCCAGCAGACCTCACGGCGGGTCTGGCGTGCAGTACTTC. Protein product: CASRPHGGSGVQYF.

This clonotype has just one count. The DNA of the CDR3 is TGTATCAGCAGCTTAGATTGGACTAGCGGGGGAGTGGAGACCCAGTTCTTC. It translates to CISSLDWTSGGVETQFF. The V and J genes are TRBV7-9 and TRBJ2-5, with 13 bases fitting TRBD2. The J call may not be correct, given that the DNA end is closer to TRBJ2-1. Germline CDR1 and CDR2: SEHNR and FQNEAQ (reference sequence). This CDR3 has 17 amino acids.

As concerns this clonotype: With a much larger clone just one base away, this may be a read error. The chain links TRBV12-3 or TRBV12-4 to TRBJ2-2; 7 bases agree with TRBD2. There are 16 residues in the CDR3. V lost 3 bases and J lost 6; bases outside the gene matches: 10. The CDR3: CASSFLAGVNSGELFF. CDR3 nucleotides: TGTGCCAGCAGTTTTCTCGCGGGAGTTAACTCCGGGGAGCTGTTTTTT.

In its sample, this clonotype was seen many times. DNA of the CDR3: TGCAGTGCTAGTGGGACAGGGGGGAGTTCACCCCTCCACTTT. Translated: CSASGTGGSSPLHF. The chain uses TRBV20-1 and TRBJ1-6; 11 nucleotides align to TRBD1. The germline gives CDR1 DFQATT, CDR2 SNEGSKA (reference sequence). V was pared by 3 bases and J by 9 bases, with 4 bases of the junction left unmatched. The CDR3 totals 14 residues.

As regards this clonotype: A junction end diverges from the germline sequence, so it may reflect a read error. The V gene is TRBV11-2, the J gene TRBJ2-1; possible D gene TRBD2, 6 bases. Germline values: CDR1 SGHAT, CDR2 FQNNGV. CDR3 length: 15 residues. The CDR3 nucleotides read TGTGCCAGCGGCTTTATTACTGGAGGGAATAATGAGCAGTTCTTC. It is translated as CASGFITGGNNEQFF.

A remark on this clonotype: At one end the junction does not follow the germline gene, possibly because of a read error. The V call is TRBV20-1, the J call TRBJ2-3; D ambiguous. This CDR3 spans 9 amino acids. CDR1 and CDR2 from the germline V gene are DFQATT and SNEGSKA (reference sequence). CDR3 loop: CSAEDTRYF. The CDR3 coding sequence is TGCAGTGCCGAGGATACGCGGTATTTT.

Details on this clonotype: One end of the junction varies from germline; a read error may be responsible. J is TRBJ1-1 and V is TRBV10-2, with D possibly matching TRBD1 (5 bases). The CDR3 contains 12 residues. CDR1 and CDR2 from the germline V gene are WSHSY and SAAADI. The CDR3 DNA is TGCGCCAGCAGTGATACCCAGAGGGGAGCTTCCTTT. As protein: CASSDTQRGASF.

Turning to this clonotype: This clone may be a read error of a much larger clone one base away. The genes are TRBV20-1 and TRBJ2-7; TRBD1 or TRBD2 may be the D gene (5 bases each). Germline lookup yields CDR1 DFQATT and CDR2 SNEGSKA (reference sequence). The length of the CDR3 is 13 residues. The CDR3 loop reads CSVRMGEYYEQYF. CDR3 sequence (DNA): TGCAGTGTTAGAATGGGGGAGTACTACGAGCAGTACTTC.

As for this clonotype: One base away lies a much larger clone, so this may be a sequencing read error. This chain uses TRBV5-4 with TRBJ2-3; possibly TRBD2 for D (6 bases). The CDR3 has 14 residues. Per germline, CDR1 SGHNT and CDR2 YYREEE (reference sequence). The CDR3 protein is CASSFGSGTDMQYF. CDR3 DNA sequence: TGTGCCAGCAGCTTTGGTAGCGGCACAGATATGCAGTATTTT.

This clonotype was seen at least ten times. The V and J genes are TRBV10-3 and TRBJ2-3; TRBD2 matches 9 bases. This CDR3 comprises 15 residues. Per germline, CDR1 ENHRY and CDR2 SYGVKD. Trimming took 5 bases from V and 7 from J; bases not matched to a gene: 10. CDR3 bases: TGTGCCATCAGTCCGAGGCGGGGGGGCCGCAATACGCAGTATTTT. It is translated as CAISPRRGGRNTQYF.

Only one count was recorded for this clonotype. Likely a read error: the CDR3 ends without its conserved phenylalanine or tryptophan. No DNA is shown, since the ends of the CDR3 on it are uncertain; the CDR3 is the one TCRdb lists. This chain joins TRBV29-1 and TRBJ1-1. The germline V gene has CDR1 SQVTM and CDR2 ANQGSEA. The CDR3 has 10 amino acids, counting both end residues. Here the CDR3 reads CSVDNSEALY.

Points on this clonotype: Without the conserved terminal phenylalanine or tryptophan, this CDR3 likely stems from a read error. It is unclear where the CDR3 begins or ends on the DNA, so no DNA is shown, and the CDR3 is as TCRdb lists it. This sequence joins TRBV29-1 and TRBJ2-1; the table's D call, TRBD1, was not checked against the DNA. The CDR3 length equals 15 residues, ends included. CDR1 and CDR2 (germline): SQVTM, ANQGSEA. CDR3 sequence reads: CRVEVPAGPYNEEFS.

The chain joins TRBV6-5 to TRBJ2-1; 11 nucleotides line up with TRBD2. V shed 5 bases, J shed 10 bases, and the junction held 10 bases outside the gene matches. CDR1 MNHEY and CDR2 SVGAGI come from the germline V gene. The CDR3 is 15 residues long. The CDR3: CASSQTSGACNEQFF. The CDR3 DNA sequence: TGTGCCAGCAGTCAGACTAGCGGGGCCTGCAACGAGCAGTTCTTC.